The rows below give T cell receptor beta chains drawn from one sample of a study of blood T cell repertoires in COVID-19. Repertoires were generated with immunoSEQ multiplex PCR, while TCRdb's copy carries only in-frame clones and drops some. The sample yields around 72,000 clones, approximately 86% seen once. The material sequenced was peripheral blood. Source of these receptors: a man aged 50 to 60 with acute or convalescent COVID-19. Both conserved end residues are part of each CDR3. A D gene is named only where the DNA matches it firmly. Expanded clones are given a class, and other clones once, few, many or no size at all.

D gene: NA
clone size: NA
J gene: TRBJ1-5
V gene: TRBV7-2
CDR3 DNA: TGTGCCAGCAGCTTAGTACAGGGACAGCCCCAGCATTTT
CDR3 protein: CASSLVQGQPQHF

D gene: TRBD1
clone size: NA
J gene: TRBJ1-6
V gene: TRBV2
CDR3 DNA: TGTGCCAGCAGTAACCGCCTGACAGGGTTGGTTTCACCCCTCCACTTT
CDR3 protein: CASSNRLTGLVSPLHF

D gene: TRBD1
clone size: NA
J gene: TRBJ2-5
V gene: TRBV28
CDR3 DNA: TGTGCCAGCAGTTCGACAGGGGGAGAGACCCAGTACTTC
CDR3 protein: CASSSTGGETQYF

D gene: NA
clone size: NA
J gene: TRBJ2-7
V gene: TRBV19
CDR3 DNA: TGTGCCAGTACCAAAGGGGGGGGATCCTACGAGCAGTACTTC
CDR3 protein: CASTKGGGSYEQYF

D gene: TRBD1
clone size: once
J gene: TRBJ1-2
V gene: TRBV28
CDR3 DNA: TGTGCCAGCTTCCCGGGACAGGGGGCGCAGGGCTACACCTTC
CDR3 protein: CASFPGQGAQGYTF

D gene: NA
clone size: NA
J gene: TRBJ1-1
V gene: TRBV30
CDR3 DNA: TGTGCCTGGAGTCCAAAGTGGCTCACTGAAGCTTTCTTT
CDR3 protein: CAWSPKWLTEAFF

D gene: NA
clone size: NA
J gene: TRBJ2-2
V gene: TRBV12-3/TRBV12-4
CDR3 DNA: TGTGCCAGCAGTCCCTCGAACACCGGGGAGCTGTTTTTT
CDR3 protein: CASSPSNTGELFF

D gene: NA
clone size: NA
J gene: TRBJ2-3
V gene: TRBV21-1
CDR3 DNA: TGTGCCAGCAGCCCCAAGCGGGTGTACCACACAGATACGCAGTATTTT
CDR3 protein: CASSPKRVYHTDTQYF

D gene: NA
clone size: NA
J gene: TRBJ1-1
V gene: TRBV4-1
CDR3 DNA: TGCGCCAGCAGCCAAGACCAATCGGTGAACACTGAAGCTTTCTTT
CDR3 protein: CASSQDQSVNTEAFF

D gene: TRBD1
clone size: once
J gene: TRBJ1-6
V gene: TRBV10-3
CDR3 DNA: TGTGCCATCAGTGGACCTTCTGACAGGGTTTCGTTTGGGTATTATAATTCACCCCTCCACTTT
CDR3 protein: CAISGPSDRVSFGYYNSPLHF

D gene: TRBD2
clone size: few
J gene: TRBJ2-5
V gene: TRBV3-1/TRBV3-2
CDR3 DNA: TGTGCCAGCAGCCCGGGACTAGCGGGGAACCAAGAGACCCAGTACTTC
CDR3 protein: CASSPGLAGNQETQYF

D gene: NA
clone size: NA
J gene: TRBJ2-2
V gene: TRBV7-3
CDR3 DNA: TGTGCCAGCAGCTTAAACGCGGGCCCCACCGGGGAGCTGTTTTTT
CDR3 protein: CASSLNAGPTGELFF

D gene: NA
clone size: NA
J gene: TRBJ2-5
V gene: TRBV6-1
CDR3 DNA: TGTGCCAGCAGTGAAGGCAGGACCCAGTACTTC
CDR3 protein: CASSEGRTQYF

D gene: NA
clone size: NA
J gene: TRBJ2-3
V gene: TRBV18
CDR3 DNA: TGTGCCAGCTCCCCGGGTGGGGATACGCAGTATTTT
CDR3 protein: CASSPGGDTQYF

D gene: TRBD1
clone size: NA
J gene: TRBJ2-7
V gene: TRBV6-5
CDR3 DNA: TGTGCCAGCAGTACACAGGGGGGCGACTACGAGCAGTACTTC
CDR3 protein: CASSTQGGDYEQYF

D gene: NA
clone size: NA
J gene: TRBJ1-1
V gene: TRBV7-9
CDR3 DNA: TGTGCCAGCAGCGCAGGCAGGGCCGGGAGTAACACTGAAGCTTTCTTT
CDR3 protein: CASSAGRAGSNTEAFF

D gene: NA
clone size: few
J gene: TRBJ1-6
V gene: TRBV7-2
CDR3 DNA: TGTGCCAGCAGCTTATTTCAGAGGTGGGGCGGTTCACCCCTCCACTTT
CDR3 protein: CASSLFQRWGGSPLHF

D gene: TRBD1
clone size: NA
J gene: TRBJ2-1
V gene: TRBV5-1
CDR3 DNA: TGCGCCAGCAGCTTGGAACAGGGGGGATTCGATGAGCAGTTCTTC
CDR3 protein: CASSLEQGGFDEQFF

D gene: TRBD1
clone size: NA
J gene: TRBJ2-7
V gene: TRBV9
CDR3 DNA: TGTGCCAGCAGCGTTGCCGGGACAGGGGGCTACGAGCAGTACTTC
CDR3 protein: CASSVAGTGGYEQYF

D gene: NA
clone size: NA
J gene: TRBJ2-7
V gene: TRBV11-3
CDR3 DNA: TGTGCCAGCAGCTTAGGACGGGACTACGAGCAGTACTTC
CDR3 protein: CASSLGRDYEQYF

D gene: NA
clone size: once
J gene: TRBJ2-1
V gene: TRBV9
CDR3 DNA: TGTGCCAGCCAGCTCGGGCCAGGGAATGAGCAGTTCTTC
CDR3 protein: CASQLGPGNEQFF

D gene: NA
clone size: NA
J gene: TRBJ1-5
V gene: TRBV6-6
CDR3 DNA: TGTGCCAGCAGTTATACCGGTAATCAGCCCCAGCATTTT
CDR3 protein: CASSYTGNQPQHF

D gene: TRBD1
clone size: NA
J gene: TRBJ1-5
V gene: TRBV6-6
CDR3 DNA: TGTGCCAGCAGCCGATTGGGACAGGTCAATAGCAATCAGCCCCAGCATTTT
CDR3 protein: CASSRLGQVNSNQPQHF

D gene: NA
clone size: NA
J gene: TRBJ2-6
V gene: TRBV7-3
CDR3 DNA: TGTGCCAGCAGCTTAGACAGCTCTGGGGCCAACGTCCTGACTTTC
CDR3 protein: CASSLDSSGANVLTF

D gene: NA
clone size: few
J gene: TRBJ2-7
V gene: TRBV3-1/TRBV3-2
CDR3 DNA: TGTGCCAGCAGCCGGGCGCGGGGGCCCTCCTACGAGCAGTACTTC
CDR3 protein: CASSRARGPSYEQYF

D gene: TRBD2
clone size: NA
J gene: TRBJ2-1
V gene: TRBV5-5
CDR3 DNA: TGTGCCAGCAGCCGAGGACTAGCGACTTACAATGAGCAGTTCTTC
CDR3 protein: CASSRGLATYNEQFF

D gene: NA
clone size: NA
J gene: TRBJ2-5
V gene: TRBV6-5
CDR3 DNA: TGTGCCTGTGGCTGGGAGACCCAGTACTTC
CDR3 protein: CACGWETQYF

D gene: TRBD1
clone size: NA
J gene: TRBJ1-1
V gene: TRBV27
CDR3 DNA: TGTGCCAGCAACGGACAGGGGGCTAGAGCTTTCTTT
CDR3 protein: CASNGQGARAFF

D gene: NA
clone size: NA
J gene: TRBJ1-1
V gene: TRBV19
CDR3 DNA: TGTGCCAGTAGACGGACAGATGAAGCTTTCTTT
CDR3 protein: CASRRTDEAFF

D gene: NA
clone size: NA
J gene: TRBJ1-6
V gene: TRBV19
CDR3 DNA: TGTGCCAGTGCAGGACAAATCTATAATTCACCCCTCCACTTT
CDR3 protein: CASAGQIYNSPLHF

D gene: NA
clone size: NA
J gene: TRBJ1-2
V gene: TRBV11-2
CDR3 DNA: TGTGCCACCAAGGGGGATGGCTACACCTTC
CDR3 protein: CATKGDGYTF

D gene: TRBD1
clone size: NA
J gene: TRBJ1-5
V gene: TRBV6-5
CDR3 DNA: TGTGCCAGCAGCCGACAGGGTGCTCAGCCCCAGCATTTT
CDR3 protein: CASSRQGAQPQHF

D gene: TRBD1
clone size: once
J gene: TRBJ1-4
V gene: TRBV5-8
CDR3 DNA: TGTGCCAGCAGCTTGCTCCATTCCCGGGACAGAGGGGAAAAACTGTTTTTT
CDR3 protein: CASSLLHSRDRGEKLFF

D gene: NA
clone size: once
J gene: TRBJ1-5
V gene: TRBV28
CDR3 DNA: TGTGCCAGCAGTTTGGGGGGGGCGGGTCAGCCCCAGCATTTT
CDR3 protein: CASSLGGAGQPQHF

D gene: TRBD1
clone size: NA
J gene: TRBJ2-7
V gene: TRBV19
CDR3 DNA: TGTGCCAGTAGTATAAGGGGACAGTCGAACTACGAGCAGTACTTC
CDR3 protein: CASSIRGQSNYEQYF